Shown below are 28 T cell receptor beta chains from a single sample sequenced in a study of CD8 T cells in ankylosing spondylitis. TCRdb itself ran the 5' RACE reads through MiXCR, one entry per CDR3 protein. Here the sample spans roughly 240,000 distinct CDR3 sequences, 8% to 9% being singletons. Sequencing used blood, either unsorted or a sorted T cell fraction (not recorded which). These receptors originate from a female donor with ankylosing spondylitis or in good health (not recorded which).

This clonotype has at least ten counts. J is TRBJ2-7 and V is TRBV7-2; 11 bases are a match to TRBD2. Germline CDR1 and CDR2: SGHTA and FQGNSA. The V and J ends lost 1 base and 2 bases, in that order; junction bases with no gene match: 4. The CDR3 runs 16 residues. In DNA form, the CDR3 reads TGTGCCAGCAGCTTAGAAGGGACTAGCGGAACCTACGAGCAGTACTTC. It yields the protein CASSLEGTSGTYEQYF.

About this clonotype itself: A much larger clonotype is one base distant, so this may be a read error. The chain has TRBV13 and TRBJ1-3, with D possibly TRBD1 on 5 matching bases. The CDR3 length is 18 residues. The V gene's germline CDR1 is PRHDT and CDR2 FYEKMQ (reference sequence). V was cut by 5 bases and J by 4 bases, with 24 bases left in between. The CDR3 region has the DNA TGTGCCAGCAGCGTCGGGCAGGGAGTGCCTGTAAGGGGAAACACCATATATTTT. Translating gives CASSVGQGVPVRGNTIYF.

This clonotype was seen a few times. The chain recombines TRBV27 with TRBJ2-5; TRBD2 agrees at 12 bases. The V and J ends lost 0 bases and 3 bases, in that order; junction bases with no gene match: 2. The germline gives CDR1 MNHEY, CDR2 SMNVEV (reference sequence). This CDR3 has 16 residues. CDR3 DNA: TGTGCCAGCAGTTTATCGCCTAGCGGGAGGGAAGAGACCCAGTACTTC. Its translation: CASSLSPSGREETQYF.

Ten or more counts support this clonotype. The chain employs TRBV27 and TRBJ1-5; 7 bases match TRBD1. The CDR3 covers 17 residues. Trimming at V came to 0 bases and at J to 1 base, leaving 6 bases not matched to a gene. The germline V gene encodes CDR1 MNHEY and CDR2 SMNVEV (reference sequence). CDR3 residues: CASSLSVPTGSNQPQHF. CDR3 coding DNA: TGTGCCAGCAGTTTATCGGTCCCGACAGGGAGCAATCAGCCCCAGCATTTT.

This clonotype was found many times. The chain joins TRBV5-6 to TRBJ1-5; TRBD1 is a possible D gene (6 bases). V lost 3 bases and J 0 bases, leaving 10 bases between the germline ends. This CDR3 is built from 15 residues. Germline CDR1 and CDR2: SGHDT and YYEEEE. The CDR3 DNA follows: TGTGCCAGCAGCTCCTACAGGGTTAGCAATCAGCCCCAGCATTTT. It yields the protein CASSSYRVSNQPQHF. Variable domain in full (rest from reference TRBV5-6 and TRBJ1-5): DAGVTQSPTHLIKTRGQQVTLRCSPKSGHDTVSWYQQALGQGPQFIFQYYEEEERQRGNFPDRFSGHQFPNYSSELNVNALLLGDSALYLCASSSYRVSNQPQHFGDGTRLSIL.

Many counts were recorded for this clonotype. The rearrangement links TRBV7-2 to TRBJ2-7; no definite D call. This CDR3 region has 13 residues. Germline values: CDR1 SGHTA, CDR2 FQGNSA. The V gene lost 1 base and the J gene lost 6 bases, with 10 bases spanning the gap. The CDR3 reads CASSLEARREQYF. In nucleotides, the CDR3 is TGTGCCAGCAGCTTAGAGGCCAGGCGCGAGCAGTACTTC.

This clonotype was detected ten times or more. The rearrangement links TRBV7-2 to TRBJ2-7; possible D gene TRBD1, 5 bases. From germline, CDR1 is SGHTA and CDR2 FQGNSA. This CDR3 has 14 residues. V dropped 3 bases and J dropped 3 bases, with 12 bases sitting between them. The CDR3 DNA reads TGTGCCAGCAGCTTCCAGGGCTGGGGCTACGAGCAGTACTTC. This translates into CASSFQGWGYEQYF.

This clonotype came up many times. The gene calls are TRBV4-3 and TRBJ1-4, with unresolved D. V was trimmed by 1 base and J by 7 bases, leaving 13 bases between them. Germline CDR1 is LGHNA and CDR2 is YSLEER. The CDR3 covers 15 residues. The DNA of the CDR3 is TGCGCCAGCAGCCAAGTTCCGGAGAATGGTGAAAAACTGTTTTTT. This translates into CASSQVPENGEKLFF.

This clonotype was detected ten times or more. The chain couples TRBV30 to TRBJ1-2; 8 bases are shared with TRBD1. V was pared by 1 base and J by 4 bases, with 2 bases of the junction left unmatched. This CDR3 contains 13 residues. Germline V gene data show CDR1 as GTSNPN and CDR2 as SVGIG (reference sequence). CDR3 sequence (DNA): TGTGCCTGGAGTGCAGGGGGCATCTATGGCTACACCTTC. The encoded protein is CAWSAGGIYGYTF.

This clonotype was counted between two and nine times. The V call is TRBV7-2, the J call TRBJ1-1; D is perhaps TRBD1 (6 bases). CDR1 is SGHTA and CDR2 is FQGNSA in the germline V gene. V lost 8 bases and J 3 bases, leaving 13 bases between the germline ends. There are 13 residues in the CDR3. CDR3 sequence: CASGVGAYTEAFF. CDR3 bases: TGTGCCAGCGGCGTGGGGGCGTACACTGAAGCTTTCTTT.

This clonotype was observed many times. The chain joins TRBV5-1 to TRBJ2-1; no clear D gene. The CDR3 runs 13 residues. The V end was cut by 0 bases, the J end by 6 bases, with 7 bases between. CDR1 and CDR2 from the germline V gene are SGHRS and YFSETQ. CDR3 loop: CASSLGVGNEQFF. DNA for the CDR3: TGCGCCAGCAGCTTGGGGGTCGGCAATGAGCAGTTCTTC.

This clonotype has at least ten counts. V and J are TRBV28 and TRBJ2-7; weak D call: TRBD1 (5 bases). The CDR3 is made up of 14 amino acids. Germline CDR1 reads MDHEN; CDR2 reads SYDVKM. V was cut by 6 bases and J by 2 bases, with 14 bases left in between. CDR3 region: CASSPLGHPYEQYF. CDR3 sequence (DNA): TGTGCCAGCAGCCCTCTCGGACACCCCTACGAGCAGTACTTC. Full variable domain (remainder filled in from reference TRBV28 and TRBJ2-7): DVKVTQSSRYLVKRTGEKVFLECVQDMDHENMFWYRQDPGLGLRLIYFSYDVKMKEKGDIPEGYSVSREKKERFSLILESASTNQTSMYLCASSPLGHPYEQYFGPGTRLTVT.

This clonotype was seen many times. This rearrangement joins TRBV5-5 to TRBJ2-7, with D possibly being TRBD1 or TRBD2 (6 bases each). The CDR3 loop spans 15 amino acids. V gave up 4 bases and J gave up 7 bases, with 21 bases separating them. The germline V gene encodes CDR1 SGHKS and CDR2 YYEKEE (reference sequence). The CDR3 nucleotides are TGTGCCAGCAGCCCTAGGCAGGGGACTTCGTGGGAGCAGTACTTC. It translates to CASSPRQGTSWEQYF.

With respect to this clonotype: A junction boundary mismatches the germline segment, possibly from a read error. The CDR3 loop reads CASSQEIGTGNDLTF. In nucleotides, the CDR3 is TGTGCCAGCAGCCAAGAAATAGGGACAGGCAACGACCTGACTTTC. The rearrangement joins TRBV14 to TRBJ2-6; 8 bases line up with TRBD1. Germline loops: CDR1 SGHDN, CDR2 FVKESK. The CDR3 extends over 15 amino acids.

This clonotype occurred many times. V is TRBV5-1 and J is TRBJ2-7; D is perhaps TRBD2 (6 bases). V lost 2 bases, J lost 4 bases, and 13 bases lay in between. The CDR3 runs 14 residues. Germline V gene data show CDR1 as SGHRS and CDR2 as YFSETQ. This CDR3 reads CASSFLAGQYEQYF. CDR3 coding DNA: TGCGCCAGCAGCTTTTTGGCGGGGCAATACGAGCAGTACTTC.

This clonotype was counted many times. CDR3 amino acids: CASSPLREASSGANVLTF. CDR3 coding DNA: TGTGCCAGTTCCCCCCTTAGGGAGGCCAGTTCTGGGGCCAACGTCCTGACTTTC. This chain links TRBV19 with TRBJ2-6; D perhaps matches TRBD2 (6 bases). The CDR3 has 18 amino acids. Germline V gives CDR1 LNHDA, CDR2 SQIVND (reference sequence). The V end was cut by 8 bases, the J end by 1 base, with 21 bases between.

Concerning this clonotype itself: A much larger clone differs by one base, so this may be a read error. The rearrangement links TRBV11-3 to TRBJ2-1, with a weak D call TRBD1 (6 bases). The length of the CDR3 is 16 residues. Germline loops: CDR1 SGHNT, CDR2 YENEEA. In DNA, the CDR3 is TGTACCAGCAGCGAAGGCGGAACAGGGTCCTACAATGAGCAGTTCTTC. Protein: CTSSEGGTGSYNEQFF.

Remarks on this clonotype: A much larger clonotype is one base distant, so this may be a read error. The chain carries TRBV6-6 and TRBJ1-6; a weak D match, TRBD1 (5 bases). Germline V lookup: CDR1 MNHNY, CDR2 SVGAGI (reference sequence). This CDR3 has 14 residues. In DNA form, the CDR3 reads TGTGCCCGCAGTTACTCGATGGGGGGTTCACCCCTCCACTTT. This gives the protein CARSYSMGGSPLHF.

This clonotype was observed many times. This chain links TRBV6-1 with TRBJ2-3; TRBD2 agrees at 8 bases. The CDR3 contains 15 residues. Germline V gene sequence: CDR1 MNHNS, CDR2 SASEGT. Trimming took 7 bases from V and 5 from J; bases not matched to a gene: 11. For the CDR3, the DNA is TGTGCCAGCACCTCGCCAGCGGGAGCTGGAGATACGCAGTATTTT. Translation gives CASTSPAGAGDTQYF.

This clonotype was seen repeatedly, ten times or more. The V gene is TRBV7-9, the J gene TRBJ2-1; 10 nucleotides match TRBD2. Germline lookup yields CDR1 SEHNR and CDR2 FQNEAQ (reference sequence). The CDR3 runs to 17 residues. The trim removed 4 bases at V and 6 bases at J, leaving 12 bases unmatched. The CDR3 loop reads CASSSEEGLAILNEQFF. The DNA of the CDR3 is TGTGCCAGCAGCTCAGAGGAGGGACTAGCGATCCTCAATGAGCAGTTCTTC.

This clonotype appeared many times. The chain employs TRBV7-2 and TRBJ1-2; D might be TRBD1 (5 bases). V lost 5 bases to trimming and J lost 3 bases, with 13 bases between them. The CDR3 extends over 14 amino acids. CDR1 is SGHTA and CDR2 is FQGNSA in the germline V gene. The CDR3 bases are TGTGCCAGCAGCCCAGGGTTCCTGGACTATGGCTACACCTTC. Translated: CASSPGFLDYGYTF.

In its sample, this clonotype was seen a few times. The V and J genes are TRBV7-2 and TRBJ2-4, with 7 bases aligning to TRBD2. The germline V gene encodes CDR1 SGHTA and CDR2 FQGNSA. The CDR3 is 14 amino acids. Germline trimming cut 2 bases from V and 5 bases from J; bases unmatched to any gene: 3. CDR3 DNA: TGTGCCAGCAGCTTATGGGGGAGGGAAAACATTCAGTACTTC. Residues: CASSLWGRENIQYF.

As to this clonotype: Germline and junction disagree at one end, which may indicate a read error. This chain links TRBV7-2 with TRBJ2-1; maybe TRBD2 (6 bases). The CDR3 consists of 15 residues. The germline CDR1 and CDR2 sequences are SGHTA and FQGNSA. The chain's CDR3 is CASSFGGLAHNVQFF. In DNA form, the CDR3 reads TGTGCCAGCAGCTTTGGGGGACTGGCCCACAATGTGCAGTTCTTC. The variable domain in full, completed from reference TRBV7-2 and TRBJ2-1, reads GAGVSQSPSNKVTEKGKDVELRCDPISGHTALYWYRQSLGQGLEFLIYFQGNSAPDKSGLPSDRFSAERTGGSVSTLTIQRTQQEDSAVYLCASSFGGLAHNVQFFGPGTRLTVL.

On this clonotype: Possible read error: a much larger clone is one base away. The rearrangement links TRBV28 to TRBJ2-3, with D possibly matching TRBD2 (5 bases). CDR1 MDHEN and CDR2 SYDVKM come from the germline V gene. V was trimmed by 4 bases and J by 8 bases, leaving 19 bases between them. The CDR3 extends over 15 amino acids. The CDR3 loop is CASSSDSDVWATQYF. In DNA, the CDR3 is TGTGCCAGCAGTTCGGACTCTGATGTGTGGGCTACGCAGTATTTT. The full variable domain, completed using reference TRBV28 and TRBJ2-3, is DVKVTQSSRYLVKRTGEKVFLECVQDMDHENMFWYRQDPGLGLRLIYFSYDVKMKEKGDIPEGYSVSREKKERFSLILESASTNQTSMYLCASSSDSDVWATQYFGPGTRLTVL.

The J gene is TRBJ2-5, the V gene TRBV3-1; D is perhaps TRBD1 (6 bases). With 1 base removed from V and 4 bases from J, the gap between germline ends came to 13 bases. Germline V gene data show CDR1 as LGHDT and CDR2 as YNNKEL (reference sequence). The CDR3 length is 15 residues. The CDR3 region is CASSQGSEGGETQYF. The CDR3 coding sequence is TGTGCCAGCAGCCAAGGTAGCGAAGGGGGAGAGACCCAGTACTTC.

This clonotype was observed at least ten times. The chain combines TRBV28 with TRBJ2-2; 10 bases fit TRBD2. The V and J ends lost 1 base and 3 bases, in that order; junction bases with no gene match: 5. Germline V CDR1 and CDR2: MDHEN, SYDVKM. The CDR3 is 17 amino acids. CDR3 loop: CASSLSASGSYTGELFF. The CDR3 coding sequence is TGTGCCAGCAGTTTATCGGCTAGCGGGAGTTACACCGGGGAGCTGTTTTTT.

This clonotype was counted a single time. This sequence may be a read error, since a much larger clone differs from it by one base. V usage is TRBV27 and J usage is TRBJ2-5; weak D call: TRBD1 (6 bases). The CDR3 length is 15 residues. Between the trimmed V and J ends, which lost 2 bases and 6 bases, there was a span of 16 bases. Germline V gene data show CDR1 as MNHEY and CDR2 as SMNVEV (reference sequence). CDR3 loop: CASSLRQQGRQTQYF. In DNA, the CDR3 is TGTGCCAGCAGTTTACGCCAACAGGGTCGACAGACCCAGTACTTC.

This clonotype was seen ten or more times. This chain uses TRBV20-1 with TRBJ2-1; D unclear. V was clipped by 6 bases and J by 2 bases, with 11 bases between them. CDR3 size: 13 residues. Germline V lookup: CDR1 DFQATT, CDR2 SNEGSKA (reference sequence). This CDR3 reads CSARRDTYNEQFF. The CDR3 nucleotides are TGCAGTGCCCGGCGCGATACCTACAATGAGCAGTTCTTC.